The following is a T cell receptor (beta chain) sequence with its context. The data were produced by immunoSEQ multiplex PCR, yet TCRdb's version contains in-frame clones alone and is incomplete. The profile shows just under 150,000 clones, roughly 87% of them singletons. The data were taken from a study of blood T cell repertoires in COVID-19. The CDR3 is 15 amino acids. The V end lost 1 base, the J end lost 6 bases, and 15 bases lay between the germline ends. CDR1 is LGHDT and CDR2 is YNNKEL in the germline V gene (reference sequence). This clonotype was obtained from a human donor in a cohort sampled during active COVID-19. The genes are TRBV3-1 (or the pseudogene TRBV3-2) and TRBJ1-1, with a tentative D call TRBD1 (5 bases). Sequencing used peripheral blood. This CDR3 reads CASSQGWGEGAEAFF. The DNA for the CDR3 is TGTGCCAGCAGCCAAGGGTGGGGGGAAGGAGCTGAAGCTTTCTTT.